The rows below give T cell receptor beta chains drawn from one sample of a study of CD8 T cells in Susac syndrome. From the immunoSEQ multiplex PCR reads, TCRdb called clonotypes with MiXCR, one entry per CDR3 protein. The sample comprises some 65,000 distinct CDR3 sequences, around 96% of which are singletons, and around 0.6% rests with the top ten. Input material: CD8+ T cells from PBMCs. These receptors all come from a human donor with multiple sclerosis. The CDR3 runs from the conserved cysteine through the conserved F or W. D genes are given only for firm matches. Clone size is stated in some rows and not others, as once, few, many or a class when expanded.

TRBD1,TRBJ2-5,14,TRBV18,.,CASSPATGEETQYF,TGTGCCAGCTCACCGGCTACAGGGGAAGAGACCCAGTACTTC
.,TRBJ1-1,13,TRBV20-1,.,CSASVLMNTEAFF,TGCAGTGCTAGCGTGTTAATGAACACTGAAGCTTTCTTT
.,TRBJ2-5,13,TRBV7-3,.,CASSLEAGETQYF,TGTGCCAGCAGCTTAGAGGCAGGCGAGACCCAGTACTTC
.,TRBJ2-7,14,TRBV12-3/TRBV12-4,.,CASSPLWQGGEQYF,TGTGCCAGCAGCCCCCTCTGGCAGGGTGGCGAGCAGTACTTC
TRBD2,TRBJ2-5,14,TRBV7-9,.,CASSSSGAQETQYF,TGTGCCAGCAGCTCTAGCGGGGCACAAGAGACCCAGTACTTC
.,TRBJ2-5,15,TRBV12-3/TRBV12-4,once,CASSFGTTDQETQYF,TGTGCCAGCAGTTTTGGGACGACCGACCAAGAGACCCAGTACTTC
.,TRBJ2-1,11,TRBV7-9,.,CASSLNGEQFF,TGTGCCAGCAGCCTTAACGGTGAGCAGTTCTTC
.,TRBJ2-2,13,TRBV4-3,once,CASSQELGGELFF,TGCGCCAGCAGCCAAGAGTTGGGCGGGGAGCTGTTTTTT
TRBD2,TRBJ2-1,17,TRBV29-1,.,CSGCGASGGNTDNEQFF,TGCAGCGGTTGCGGGGCTAGCGGGGGAAACACAGACAATGAGCAGTTCTTC
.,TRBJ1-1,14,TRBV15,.,CATSRDLEGGKAFF,TGTGCCACCAGCAGAGATCTAGAGGGCGGCAAAGCTTTCTTT
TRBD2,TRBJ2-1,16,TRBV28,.,CASSWRASGVVYEQFF,TGTGCCAGCAGTTGGCGTGCTAGCGGGGTAGTCTATGAGCAGTTCTTC
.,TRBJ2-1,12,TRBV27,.,CASSLGRSEQFF,TGTGCCAGCAGTCTAGGACGTAGTGAGCAGTTCTTC
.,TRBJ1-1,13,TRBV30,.,CALYDGGDTEAFF,TGTGCCCTTTACGATGGGGGGGACACTGAAGCTTTCTTT
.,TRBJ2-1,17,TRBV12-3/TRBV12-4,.,CASSPAPDRNPNNEQFF,TGTGCCAGCAGCCCGGCCCCCGACAGGAACCCCAACAATGAGCAGTTCTTC
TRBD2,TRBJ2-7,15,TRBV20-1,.,CSARDGTSGSDEQYF,TGCAGTGCTAGAGACGGGACTAGCGGGAGCGACGAGCAGTACTTC
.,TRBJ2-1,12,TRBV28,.,CASMVHEGQQFF,TGTGCCAGCATGGTTCATGAGGGTCAGCAGTTCTTC
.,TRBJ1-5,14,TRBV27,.,CASSVQGSNQPQHF,TGTGCCAGCAGTGTACAGGGTAGCAATCAGCCCCAGCATTTT
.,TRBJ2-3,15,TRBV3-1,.,CASSQVDRSTDTQYF,TGTGCCAGCAGCCAAGTCGACAGGAGCACAGATACGCAGTATTTT
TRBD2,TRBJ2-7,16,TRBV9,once,CASSHPREGLSYEQYF,TGTGCCAGCAGCCACCCAAGGGAGGGTCTATCCTACGAGCAGTACTTC
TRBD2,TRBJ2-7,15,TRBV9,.,CASSSASGSSYEQYF,TGTGCCAGCAGCTCAGCTAGCGGGAGCTCCTACGAGCAGTACTTC
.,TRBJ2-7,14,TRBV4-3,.,CASSQEYDGLEQYF,TGCGCCAGCAGCCAAGAGTACGACGGTCTCGAGCAGTACTTC
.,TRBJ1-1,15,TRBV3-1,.,CASSQVWGFYTEAFF,TGTGCCAGCAGCCAAGTTTGGGGGTTTTACACTGAAGCTTTCTTT
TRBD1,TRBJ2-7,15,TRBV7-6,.,CASSPTTTGENEQYF,TGTGCCAGCAGCCCTACGACGACAGGGGAGAACGAGCAGTACTTC
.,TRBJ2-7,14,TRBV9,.,CASSADWSSYEQYF,TGTGCCAGCAGCGCAGACTGGAGCTCCTACGAGCAGTACTTC
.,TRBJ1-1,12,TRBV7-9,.,CASIAGLSEAFF,TGTGCCAGCATTGCAGGCCTTAGTGAAGCTTTCTTT
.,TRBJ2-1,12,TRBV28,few,CASSFSADEQFF,TGTGCCAGCAGTTTCTCCGCGGATGAGCAGTTCTTC
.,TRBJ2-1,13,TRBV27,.,CASSLNEYNEQFF,TGTGCCAGCAGCTTAAATGAGTACAATGAGCAGTTCTTC
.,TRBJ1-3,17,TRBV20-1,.,CSARDHRVGVSGNTIYF,TGCAGTGCTAGAGATCACAGGGTGGGAGTCTCTGGAAACACCATATATTTT
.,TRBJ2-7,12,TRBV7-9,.,CASSFGTSEQYF,TGTGCCAGCAGCTTCGGGACGAGTGAGCAGTACTTC